The 28 T cell receptor beta chains listed next were all sequenced from one sample in a study of blood T cells in healthy people across ages. The second PCR ran roughly 6 to 11 cycles with a sample-barcoded 5' primer and J-beta primers. TCRdb re-called the 5' RACE reads with MiXCR, one entry per CDR3 protein. Of about 700,000 distinct CDR3 sequences in the sample, 32% were seen once. The specimen sequenced was blood. These receptors originate from a woman aged 80 or older in good health.

Points on this clonotype: A much bigger clone sits one base away, suggesting this may be a read error. The chain joins TRBV20-1 to TRBJ2-5, with 7 bases that match TRBD2. This CDR3 comprises 12 residues. Unmatched junction bases numbered 11, after V lost 5 bases and J lost 11 bases. Germline V gene lookup returns CDR1 DFQATT and CDR2 SNEGSKA (reference sequence). CDR3 amino acids: CSALYGGNEQYF. The CDR3 nucleotides are TGCAGTGCTCTTTACGGGGGGAATGAGCAGTACTTC.

In regard to this clonotype: A clone one base away is much larger, so this may be a read error. CDR3 DNA sequence: TGTGCCAGCAGCTTAGCGTCCCTAGCGGGGTCTGGGTATGAGCAGGTCTTC. Translated: CASSLASLAGSGYEQVF. V usage is TRBV7-2 and J usage is TRBJ2-1; TRBD2 matches 9 bases. The germline gives CDR1 SGHTA, CDR2 FQGNSA. The CDR3 is 17 amino acids.

The sample holds many counts of this clonotype. The chain combines TRBV4-2 with TRBJ2-3; possible D gene TRBD1, 5 bases. V was cut by 0 bases and J by 2 bases, with 6 bases left in between. The CDR3 runs to 14 residues. The germline V gene has CDR1 LGHNA and CDR2 YNFKEQ. Here the CDR3 reads CASSQDRDTDTQYF. CDR3 bases: TGTGCCAGCAGCCAAGACAGGGACACAGATACGCAGTATTTT.

This clonotype showed up many times. V gene TRBV28 combines with J gene TRBJ2-3, with TRBD2 matching over 11 bases. The CDR3 has 15 residues. V was pared by 9 bases and J by 2 bases, with 7 bases of the junction left unmatched. CDR1 is MDHEN, CDR2 SYDVKM, per germline. The CDR3 coding sequence is TGTGCCAGTCCCCGGACTAGCGGGCACACAGATACGCAGTATTTT. Translated, it gives CASPRTSGHTDTQYF.

This sequence joins TRBV6-4 and TRBJ2-2; 10 bases agree with TRBD2. With V trimmed by 4 bases and J by 6 bases, 5 bases remained unmatched. Per the germline V gene, CDR1 is MRHNA and CDR2 is SNTAGT. The CDR3 sequence is 15 residues long. CDR3 in amino acids: CASSALAGVPGELFF. In DNA, the CDR3 is TGTGCCAGCAGTGCCCTAGCGGGGGTACCCGGGGAGCTGTTTTTT.

A remark on this clonotype: With a much larger clone just one base away, this may be a read error. V and J are TRBV20-1 and TRBJ2-7; tentatively, D is TRBD2 (5 bases). This CDR3 has 11 amino acids. The germline V gene has CDR1 DFQATT and CDR2 SNEGSKA (reference sequence). The CDR3 coding sequence is TGCAGGGCTAGCTTACATAACGAGCAGTACTTC. It translates to CRASLHNEQYF.

This clonotype has a count of ten or more. This chain connects TRBV12-3 or TRBV12-4 to TRBJ1-2, with 7 bases that match TRBD1. The J segment lost 4 bases and the V segment lost 6 bases, leaving 5 bases of the junction unmatched. The CDR3 is made up of 13 amino acids. In DNA, the CDR3 is TGTGCCAGCAGGGATACAGGGGCCTATGGCTACACCTTC. Protein sequence: CASRDTGAYGYTF.

This chain links TRBV27 with TRBJ1-1; D call uncertain. Trimming took 1 base from V and 8 from J, leaving 11 bases between them. Germline CDR1 MNHEY, CDR2 SMNVEV (reference sequence). The CDR3 runs 13 residues. In DNA, the CDR3 is TGTGCCAGCAGTTTATTACAAAACGGGGAAGCTTTCTTT. This gives the protein CASSLLQNGEAFF.

This clonotype has only a few counts. The gene calls are TRBV7-2 and TRBJ1-4; D might be TRBD1 (6 bases). The CDR3 spans 13 residues. Trimming took 4 bases from V and 8 from J, leaving 11 bases between them. Germline V lookup: CDR1 SGHTA, CDR2 FQGNSA. The CDR3 DNA reads TGTGCCAGCAGCTGGACAGTTGAAGAAAAACTGTTTTTT. It yields the protein CASSWTVEEKLFF.

The chain joins TRBV6-6 to TRBJ1-1; TRBD1 aligns across 8 bases. With 7 bases clipped from V and 4 bases from J, the junction kept 8 bases outside the gene matches. The CDR3 sequence is 14 residues long. Germline V CDR1 and CDR2: MNHNY, SVGAGI (reference sequence). The CDR3 sequence: CASKDRVGSTEAFF. For the CDR3, the DNA is TGTGCCAGCAAGGACAGGGTGGGGAGCACTGAAGCTTTCTTT.

This clonotype was counted ten times or more. The chain employs TRBV11-3 and TRBJ2-1, with 8 bases matching TRBD1. Germline-derived CDR1 and CDR2 are SGHNT and YENEEA. V shed 0 bases and J 9 bases; nucleotides not matched to a gene: 7. The CDR3 covers 15 residues. The CDR3 here is CASSLDITGGGEQFF. For the CDR3, the DNA is TGTGCCAGCAGCTTAGATATCACAGGGGGAGGTGAGCAGTTCTTC. The full variable domain, its missing parts supplied by reference TRBV11-3 and TRBJ2-1, is EAGVVQSPRYKIIEKKQPVAFWCNPISGHNTLYWYLQNLGQGPELLIRYENEEAVDDSQLPKDRFSAERLKGVDSTLKIQPAELGDSAVYLCASSLDITGGGEQFFGPGTRLTVL.

In this sample, this clonotype turned up a few times. A much larger clonotype is one base distant, so this may be a read error. The rearrangement uses TRBV6-1 and TRBJ2-6; 11 bases match TRBD1. CDR1 is MNHNS, CDR2 SASEGT, per germline. The CDR3 loop spans 15 amino acids. The DNA for the CDR3 is TGTGCCAGCAGGGACAGGGGGCTTGGGGTCAACGTCCTGACTTTC. It encodes CASRDRGLGVNVLTF.

This clonotype showed up many times. The chain couples TRBV27 to TRBJ1-4, with a weak D call TRBD1 (6 bases). Germline assignment: CDR1 MNHEY and CDR2 SMNVEV (reference sequence). V dropped 5 bases and J dropped 11 bases, with 9 bases sitting between them. This CDR3 comprises 11 residues. The CDR3 region has the DNA TGTGCCAGCAGTCCCGGACAGAAACTGTTTTTT. This codes for CASSPGQKLFF. Based on the CDR3 plus reference TRBV27 and TRBJ1-4, the full variable domain is EAQVTQNPRYLITVTGKKLTVTCSQNMNHEYMSWYRQDPGLGLRQIYYSMNVEVTDKGDVPEGYKVSRKEKRNFPLILESPSPNQTSLYFCASSPGQKLFFGSGTQLSVL.

This clonotype was counted ten times or more. The chain employs TRBV9 and TRBJ2-5; D is possibly TRBD1 (6 bases). V gave up 0 bases and J gave up 2 bases, with 11 bases separating them. The germline CDR1 and CDR2 sequences are SGDLS and YYNGEE. This CDR3 is 15 amino acids long. The CDR3 DNA reads TGTGCCAGCAGCGTAGGGGGGCTCCCTCAAGAGACCCAGTACTTC. Residues: CASSVGGLPQETQYF.

The rearrangement joins TRBV18 to TRBJ1-4, with 9 positions matching TRBD1. Per the germline V gene, CDR1 is KGHSH and CDR2 is LQKENI. The CDR3 contains 14 residues. After removal of 3 bases from V and 13 bases from J, the junction contained 9 bases not matched to a gene. CDR3 bases: TGTGCCAGCTCACCTGGGACAGGGCGCCGGGGACTGTTTTTT. Its translation: CASSPGTGRRGLFF.

This chain uses TRBV5-1 with TRBJ1-4, with D unresolved. Per the germline V gene, CDR1 is SGHRS and CDR2 is YFSETQ. Trimming cost V 0 bases and J 4 bases, with 13 bases left between them. CDR3 size: 16 residues. For the CDR3, the DNA is TGCGCCAGCAGCTTGGCTGGCATGGGTTATAATGAAAAACTGTTTTTT. Translated: CASSLAGMGYNEKLFF.

On this clonotype itself: A read error may explain this, as a much larger clone is one base away. V is TRBV12-3 or TRBV12-4 and J is TRBJ2-5, with D possibly called TRBD1 or TRBD2 (5 bases each). The CDR3 spans 14 residues. The CDR3 loop reads CTSSLLGRGETQYF. CDR3 nucleotide sequence: TGTACCAGCAGTTTACTGGGGCGAGGGGAGACCCAGTACTTC.

Of note for this clonotype: Given a much more abundant clone one base away, this may be a read error. V usage is TRBV7-2 and J usage is TRBJ2-7; tentative D call: TRBD2 (5 bases). The germline V gene has CDR1 SGHTA and CDR2 FQGNSA. The CDR3 totals 15 residues. Trimming pared 2 bases from V and 3 bases from J, leaving 14 bases between. The CDR3 DNA is TGTGCCAGCAGCTTAAACTTCCGGGGTGGCTACGAGCAGTACTTC. This translates into CASSLNFRGGYEQYF.

This clonotype was recorded a few times. The chain couples TRBV9 to TRBJ2-1, with D uncertain. Germline V lookup: CDR1 SGDLS, CDR2 YYNGEE. This CDR3 contains 13 residues. Trimming removed 0 bases from V and 9 bases from J, with 10 bases in between. CDR3 nucleotide sequence: TGTGCCAGCAGCGTAGAGGCGGCCAGTGAGCAGTTCTTC. This gives the protein CASSVEAASEQFF.

This clonotype was picked up many times. CDR3 coding DNA: TGTGCCAGCAGCAAACCGGACAGGGAGGACAATCAGCCCCAGCATTTT. Protein sequence: CASSKPDREDNQPQHF. The V call is TRBV21-1, the J call TRBJ1-5; TRBD1 is the table's D call, not checked against the DNA. TRBV21-1 is tagged as a pseudogene. The CDR3 length is 16 residues.

Written as DNA, the CDR3 is TGTGCCACCAGCAGGGGACGGGTGGGGACCGGGGAGCTGTTTTTT. It yields the protein CATSRGRVGTGELFF. The chain joins TRBV15 to TRBJ2-2, with D tentatively TRBD1 or TRBD2 (5 bases each). CDR3 size: 15 residues. V was clipped by 3 bases and J by 5 bases, with 13 bases between them. Germline CDR1 LNHNV, CDR2 YYDKDF (reference sequence).

Many counts were recorded for this clonotype. This chain joins TRBV7-2 and TRBJ2-3; D gene uncertain. The V end lost 6 bases, the J end lost 3 bases, and 13 bases lay between the germline ends. CDR1 and CDR2 from the germline V gene are SGHTA and FQGNSA. This CDR3 has 14 residues. In DNA, the CDR3 is TGTGCCAGCAGTCTACCCCTAGTAACAGATACGCAGTATTTT. Protein product: CASSLPLVTDTQYF.

V usage is TRBV28 and J usage is TRBJ1-6; D is uncertain. Germline lookup yields CDR1 MDHEN and CDR2 SYDVKM. V was clipped by 6 bases and J by 7 bases, with 10 bases between them. The CDR3 has 13 residues. This CDR3 reads CASRAVGNSPLHF. DNA for the CDR3: TGTGCCAGCAGGGCAGTCGGGAATTCACCCCTCCACTTT.

Regarding this clonotype: A read error may be the cause here, since a much bigger clone is one base away. The V and J genes are TRBV6-5 and TRBJ1-1; D unclear. This CDR3 is 11 amino acids long. From germline, CDR1 is MNHEY and CDR2 SVGAGI. The ends were cut back, 8 bases at V and 4 bases at J, with 8 bases in the middle. The CDR3 reads CASGVGTEAFF. In nucleotides, the CDR3 is TGTGCCAGCGGGGTGGGCACTGAAGCTTTCTTT.

The chain employs TRBV28 and TRBJ1-5; D is unclear. The V gene's germline CDR1 is MDHEN and CDR2 SYDVKM. There are 16 residues in the CDR3. The V gene lost 7 bases and the J gene lost 4 bases, with 20 bases spanning the gap. CDR3 in amino acids: CASKHSGYPGNQPQHF. The CDR3 DNA reads TGTGCCAGCAAACATTCCGGGTATCCGGGGAATCAGCCCCAGCATTTT.

This clonotype was seen many times. The rearrangement uses TRBV18 and TRBJ1-2; D call uncertain. The germline V gene encodes CDR1 KGHSH and CDR2 LQKENI. The CDR3 covers 13 residues. The V end was cut by 6 bases, the J end by 4 bases, with 12 bases between. CDR3 coding DNA: TGTGCCAGCTCCGAGAGGGAGTTCTATGGCTACACCTTC. Protein: CASSEREFYGYTF.

This clonotype came up a few times. A much larger clone lies one base from this, so it may be a read error. This chain uses TRBV3-1 with TRBJ2-5; 10 nucleotides agree with TRBD1. CDR3 size: 17 residues. From germline, CDR1 is LGHDT and CDR2 YNNKEL (reference sequence). V lost 2 bases, J lost 11 bases, and 17 bases stayed unmatched. The CDR3, as DNA: TGTGCCAGCAGCCAAAACACCGGGACAGGGGTCTACAATGAGCAGTACTTC. Amino acid sequence: CASSQNTGTGVYNEQYF.

This clonotype occurred many times. The rearrangement links TRBV2 to TRBJ2-1; tentative D call: TRBD1 (6 bases). The CDR3 consists of 16 residues. CDR1 is SNHLY, CDR2 FYNNEI, per germline. V gave up 4 bases and J gave up 6 bases, with 19 bases separating them. The CDR3 nucleotides read TGTGCCAGCAGTGCGCGGACAGTTTATTCAGGCAATGAGCAGTTCTTC. It translates to CASSARTVYSGNEQFF.